The clone carrying this T cell receptor beta chain has more than one count but fewer than ten. Its antigen is as yet unknown. Described treatment: roughly nine-day PBMC culture with coronavirus spike peptide pools or control peptides (ViraFEST assay). CD4+ T lymphocytes from the unexposed donor were collected before the COVID-19 pandemic (2011-2018). This sample was included in a study of vaccination and CD4 T cells after COVID-19. On the study more broadly: Cells were stimulated with overlapping spike peptides from SARS-CoV-2, HCoV-NL63, HCoV-OC43 and HCoV-229E.

Cultured CD4+ T-cell DNA underwent Oncomine TCR Beta short-read sequencing. Each CDR3 protein gets one entry after TCRdb re-called the PCR reads with MiXCR. The table shows roughly 7,900 distinct CDR3 sequences, with around 40% occurring only once. The V gene end was trimmed by 5 bases and the J gene end by 4 bases; junction bases not matched to a gene: 8. Germline assignment: CDR1 SEHNR and CDR2 FQNEAQ (reference sequence). The CDR3 is 17 amino acids. The specimen was CD4+ T cells from blood, cultured in vitro. The chain is built from TRBV7-9 and TRBJ1-6; 10 nucleotides align to TRBD1. The sequence was obtained from a human donor in good health. CDR3 residues: CASSSWTGGRYNSPLHF. The CDR3 DNA sequence: TGTGCCAGCAGCAGCTGGACAGGGGGTCGGTATAATTCACCCCTCCACTTT.